The 26 T cell receptor beta chains listed next were all sequenced from one sample in a study of T cell repertoires in cytomegalovirus infection. TCRdb itself ran the reads through MiXCR, one entry per CDR3 protein. The sample holds fewer than 550,000 distinct CDR3 sequences; about 10% are singletons and the top ten take 10%. Sequencing was performed on PBMCs. These receptors all come from a human donor in good health (CMV status not recorded). Some clones in this sample may be carry-over from other donors' samples.

J is TRBJ2-7 and V is TRBV6-2 or TRBV6-3; 8 nucleotides line up with TRBD1. Trimming cost V 6 bases and J 2 bases; bases outside gene matches: 3. The CDR3 totals 13 residues. CDR1 is MNHEY and CDR2 is SVGEGT in the germline V gene. Written as DNA, the CDR3 is TGTGCCAGCAGGCAACAGGGGGCCTACGAGCAGTACTTC. This encodes CASRQQGAYEQYF.

The chain uses TRBV29-1 and TRBJ2-3; D remains unclear. Germline CDR1 and CDR2: SQVTM and ANQGSEA. The CDR3 spans 11 residues. Trimming cost V 3 bases and J 0 bases, with 1 base left between them. The DNA of the CDR3 is TGCAGCGTTGACAGCACAGATACGCAGTATTTT. It is translated as CSVDSTDTQYF.

This clonotype showed up many times. The chain is built from TRBV27 and TRBJ1-5, with 8 bases lining up with TRBD1. V was clipped by 5 bases and J by 6 bases; unmatched bases: 9. CDR1 and CDR2 from the germline V gene are MNHEY and SMNVEV (reference sequence). The CDR3 is 15 residues long. The CDR3 sequence: CASSLSGGAGQPQHF. The CDR3 nucleotides are TGTGCCAGCAGTCTCTCAGGGGGCGCGGGTCAGCCCCAGCATTTT.

In its sample, this clonotype was seen a few times. The chain couples TRBV6-1 to TRBJ2-7; 7 bases fit TRBD2. CDR1 MNHNS and CDR2 SASEGT come from the germline V gene. The CDR3 runs 14 residues. The ends lost 0 bases at V and 2 bases at J; junction bases unmatched: 1. The CDR3 nucleotides are TGTGCCAGCAGTGAAGCGGGAGGGCCCTACGAGCAGTACTTC. Protein sequence: CASSEAGGPYEQYF.

This clonotype was seen a single time. The rearrangement links TRBV30 to TRBJ1-6; maybe TRBD1 (5 bases). V was cut by 5 bases and J by 0 bases, with 14 bases left in between. Per the germline V gene, CDR1 is GTSNPN and CDR2 is SVGIG (reference sequence). The CDR3 has 16 residues. This chain's CDR3 is CAWGDGWSSYNSPLHF. The CDR3 DNA sequence: TGTGCCTGGGGGGACGGCTGGAGCTCCTATAATTCACCCCTCCACTTT.

In its sample, this clonotype was seen a few times. The rearrangement joins TRBV6-5 to TRBJ2-7, with 9 bases identical to TRBD1. Germline V gene data show CDR1 as MNHEY and CDR2 as SVGAGI. Losses at the gene ends were 4 bases for V and 3 bases for J; bases not matched to a gene: 7. CDR3 length: 15 amino acids. The CDR3 loop reads CASSSTGQGFYEQYF. In DNA form, the CDR3 reads TGTGCCAGCAGTTCAACGGGACAGGGATTCTACGAGCAGTACTTC.

The genes are TRBV20-1 and TRBJ2-3; D unresolved. CDR3 length equals 12 residues. Trimming cost V 3 bases and J 4 bases, with 8 bases left between them. Germline-derived CDR1 and CDR2 are DFQATT and SNEGSKA (reference sequence). CDR3 DNA: TGCAGTGCTAGCGTGGGCTCAGATACGCAGTATTTT. Translating it yields CSASVGSDTQYF.

This clonotype came up many times. The rearrangement uses TRBV6-6 and TRBJ2-1; tentative D call: TRBD1 (5 bases). Trimming took 4 bases from V and 6 from J, leaving 16 bases between them. This CDR3 is built from 15 residues. Looked up from germline, CDR1 is MNHNY and CDR2 is SVGAGI (reference sequence). The CDR3 region has the DNA TGTGCCAGCAGTTTCCCAGGGAATAAACGCAATGAGCAGTTCTTC. It specifies CASSFPGNKRNEQFF.

In this sample, this clonotype turned up many times. The chain joins TRBV14 to TRBJ1-6; D might be TRBD1 (5 bases). This CDR3 has 14 residues. Germline loops: CDR1 SGHDN, CDR2 FVKESK. Trimming took 3 bases from V and 5 from J, leaving 8 bases between them. In DNA, the CDR3 is TGTGCCAGCAGCCAGGAGGGGCATAATTCACCCCTCCACTTT. Translating it yields CASSQEGHNSPLHF.

This clonotype was counted many times. CDR3 nucleotide sequence: TGCGCCAGCCGTATTTCAACTAATGAAAAACTGTTTTTT. It specifies CASRISTNEKLFF. The J gene is TRBJ1-4, the V gene TRBV5-1; D call uncertain. Germline V CDR1 and CDR2: SGHRS, YFSETQ. The V gene lost 7 bases and the J gene lost 0 bases, with 7 bases spanning the gap. The CDR3 totals 13 residues. The full variable domain, with the rest looked up from reference TRBV5-1 and TRBJ1-4, is KAGVTQTPRYLIKTRGQQVTLSCSPISGHRSVSWYQQTPGQGLQFLFEYFSETQRNKGNFPGRFSGRQFSNSRSEMNVSTLELGDSALYLCASRISTNEKLFFGSGTQLSVL.

J is TRBJ1-6 and V is TRBV18, with D possibly TRBD1 on 5 matching bases. CDR1 is KGHSH, CDR2 LQKENI, per germline. The CDR3 spans 15 residues. V lost 2 bases and J lost 8, with 13 bases in between. For the CDR3, the DNA is TGTGCCAGCTCACCAGGGACGGCTAGAGATTCACCCCTCCACTTT. Residues: CASSPGTARDSPLHF.

Turning to this clonotype: Since a much larger clone is just one base distant, this may be a read error. This rearrangement joins TRBV7-2 to TRBJ2-7; D call uncertain. The V gene's germline CDR1 is SGHTA and CDR2 FQGNSA. Trimming took 7 bases from V and 11 from J, leaving 9 bases between them. The CDR3 consists of 9 residues. DNA for the CDR3: TGTGCCAGCACCTTGCTAGAGTACTTC. Protein product: CASTLLEYF.

This clonotype was counted a few times. The chain is built from TRBV20-1 and TRBJ2-5; maybe TRBD1 (7 bases). The CDR3 is made up of 14 amino acids. The ends were cut back, 3 bases at V and 4 bases at J, with 15 bases in the middle. Germline CDR1 reads DFQATT; CDR2 reads SNEGSKA (reference sequence). The CDR3, as DNA: TGCAGTGCTAGCGAAGGCAGGGGGGTAGAGACCCAGTACTTC. Encoded protein: CSASEGRGVETQYF.

This clonotype was seen more than once but under ten times. The CDR3 sequence is CASKEGQGAAVGYTF. As DNA, the CDR3 is TGTGCCAGCAAAGAAGGACAGGGGGCTGCAGTTGGCTACACCTTC. The chain links TRBV2 to TRBJ1-2, with TRBD1 identical over 11 bases. Losses at the gene ends were 7 bases for V and 7 bases for J; bases not matched to a gene: 11. Germline lookup yields CDR1 SNHLY and CDR2 FYNNEI. The CDR3 is made up of 15 amino acids.

The chain couples TRBV5-4 to TRBJ1-1; no firm D call. V was pared by 1 base and J by 0 bases, with 7 bases between. In germline, CDR1 is SGHNT, CDR2 YYREEE (reference sequence). The CDR3 sequence is 14 residues long. The chain's CDR3 is CASSLPPMNTEAFF. CDR3 nucleotide sequence: TGTGCCAGCAGCTTGCCGCCCATGAACACTGAAGCTTTCTTT.

This clonotype was recorded many times. V is TRBV20-1 and J is TRBJ2-1, with 9 bases lining up with TRBD1. Germline V gene sequence: CDR1 DFQATT, CDR2 SNEGSKA (reference sequence). The CDR3 contains 15 residues. The V and J ends lost 1 base and 4 bases, in that order; junction bases with no gene match: 5. This chain's CDR3 is CSARAGTGNYNEQFF. CDR3 nucleotide sequence: TGCAGTGCTAGAGCCGGGACAGGGAATTACAATGAGCAGTTCTTC.

This clonotype was counted at least ten times. CDR3 DNA: TGCAGTGCTAGGTTGGGGGGCGCGGGCACTGAAGCTTTCTTT. This encodes CSARLGGAGTEAFF. The V and J genes are TRBV20-1 and TRBJ1-1; the D gene is possibly TRBD1 (6 bases). Per the germline V gene, CDR1 is DFQATT and CDR2 is SNEGSKA (reference sequence). The CDR3 is 14 amino acids. V lost 3 bases to trimming and J lost 4 bases, with 15 bases between them.

This clonotype has ten or more counts. The CDR3 DNA reads TGTGCCAGCAGTTTACAGGCGGAGACCCAGTACTTC. Translating it yields CASSLQAETQYF. The chain couples TRBV12-3 or TRBV12-4 to TRBJ2-5; D unclear. This CDR3 comprises 12 residues. V was shortened by 2 bases and J by 5 bases, with 6 bases between the two germline ends.

V and J are TRBV5-1 and TRBJ2-3; 12 bases fit TRBD2. The CDR3 consists of 16 residues. The J segment lost 8 bases and the V segment lost 3 bases, leaving 10 bases of the junction unmatched. From germline, CDR1 is SGHRS and CDR2 YFSETQ. The CDR3 DNA is TGCGCCAGCAGCTCACTAGCGGGAGGCCCACAAAGTACGCAGTATTTT. This encodes CASSSLAGGPQSTQYF. Using reference TRBV5-1 and TRBJ2-3 for the parts outside the CDR3, the full variable domain is KAGVTQTPRYLIKTRGQQVTLSCSPISGHRSVSWYQQTPGQGLQFLFEYFSETQRNKGNFPGRFSGRQFSNSRSEMNVSTLELGDSALYLCASSSLAGGPQSTQYFGPGTRLTVL.

This chain connects TRBV20-1 to TRBJ2-7; 10 nucleotides match TRBD2. CDR1 and CDR2 from the germline V gene are DFQATT and SNEGSKA (reference sequence). The CDR3 is 12 residues long. With V trimmed by 5 bases and J by 5 bases, 3 bases remained unmatched. CDR3 sequence: CSAAGTSDEQYF. The CDR3 bases are TGCAGTGCTGCCGGGACTAGCGACGAGCAGTACTTC.

This clonotype has a count of ten or more. The J gene is TRBJ2-2, the V gene TRBV7-2; 8 nucleotides line up with TRBD2. This CDR3 comprises 15 residues. V lost 5 bases to trimming and J lost 2 bases; unmatched junction nucleotides: 4. Germline V lookup: CDR1 SGHTA, CDR2 FQGNSA. The CDR3 bases are TGTGCCAGCAGCCTAGGACTAGCAAACACCGGGGAGCTGTTTTTT. The encoded protein is CASSLGLANTGELFF.

Ten or more counts support this clonotype. The chain carries TRBV7-8 and TRBJ2-3, with TRBD2 matching over 8 bases. In germline, CDR1 is SGHVS, CDR2 FQNEAQ. This CDR3 contains 16 residues. Trimming took 5 bases from V and 4 from J; bases not matched to a gene: 11. The CDR3 coding sequence is TGTGCCAGCAGCCCCTCGGGCGGGAGGTTCGCAGATACGCAGTATTTT. Translation gives CASSPSGGRFADTQYF.

This chain uses TRBV7-9 with TRBJ2-2; D unclear. This CDR3 comprises 15 residues. V lost 0 bases to trimming and J lost 1 base, with 6 bases between them. The germline CDR1 and CDR2 sequences are SEHNR and FQNEAQ (reference sequence). The CDR3 loop is CASSLALENTGELFF. Written as DNA, the CDR3 is TGTGCCAGCAGCTTAGCGCTGGAGAACACCGGGGAGCTGTTTTTT. Looking up the rest from reference TRBV7-9 and TRBJ2-2 gives the full variable domain: DTGVSQNPRHKITKRGQNVTFRCDPISEHNRLYWYRQTLGQGPEFLTYFQNEAQLEKSRLLSDRFSAERPKGSFSTLEIQRTEQGDSAMYLCASSLALENTGELFFGEGSRLTVL.

This clonotype has a count of ten or more. The chain combines TRBV28 with TRBJ1-3; D remains unclear. Trimming shortened V by 7 bases and J by 13 bases, and 14 bases separated the two germline ends. The CDR3 is made up of 11 amino acids. CDR1 and CDR2 from the germline V gene are MDHEN and SYDVKM. CDR3 sequence: CASTQLFSIYF. The CDR3 DNA is TGTGCCAGCACCCAACTGTTCAGTATATATTTT.

In its sample, this clonotype was seen a few times. The V and J genes are TRBV6-5 and TRBJ2-6; maybe TRBD1 (6 bases). Deletions cut 0 bases from V and 0 bases from J, with 15 bases between. The germline V gene encodes CDR1 MNHEY and CDR2 SVGAGI. The CDR3 covers 19 residues. CDR3 sequence: CASSYSGYREGSGANVLTF. The CDR3 DNA sequence: TGTGCCAGCAGTTACTCGGGGTACAGGGAAGGCTCTGGGGCCAACGTCCTGACTTTC.

This clonotype has ten or more counts. The chain couples TRBV27 to TRBJ1-4; 9 bases fit TRBD1. The CDR3 spans 14 residues. Germline V gives CDR1 MNHEY, CDR2 SMNVEV (reference sequence). Trimming cost V 6 bases and J 8 bases; bases outside gene matches: 7. CDR3 protein: CASSPQGAREKLFF. CDR3 sequence (DNA): TGTGCCAGCAGCCCACAGGGGGCGCGGGAAAAACTGTTTTTT.